The rows below give T cell receptor beta chains drawn from one sample of a study of Ad26.COV2.S vaccination and SARS-CoV-2 variants. Here immunoSEQ multiplex PCR was the method, and the copy in TCRdb shows in-frame clones only, minus some. The sample has about 460,000 clones, roughly nine tenths seen once; the top ten hold 1.5% to 2%. The sequenced sample was peripheral blood, obtained in a trial of Ad26.COV2.S vaccine versus placebo. The receptors were sampled from a person aged 18-60 years who received the Ad26.COV2.S COVID-19 vaccine or a placebo. CDR3s include the opening cysteine and the closing phenylalanine or tryptophan. The order of the fields is CDR3 protein, CDR3 DNA, V gene, clone size, D gene, J gene. D genes are given only for firm matches. Not every row has a clone size; where given, it reads once, few, many or a size class.

cdr3_aa: CASNSGLGYNEQFF; cdr3_nt: TGTGCCAGTAACTCGGGACTAGGATACAATGAGCAGTTCTTC; v_call: TRBV28; clone_size: -; d_call: TRBD2; j_call: TRBJ2-1
cdr3_aa: CASSQAGGGGQYF; cdr3_nt: TGTGCCAGCAGCCAAGCGGGGGGCGGAGGGCAGTACTTC; v_call: TRBV3-1/TRBV3-2; clone_size: few; d_call: -; j_call: TRBJ2-7
cdr3_aa: CASGEEGQGQPQHF; cdr3_nt: TGTGCCAGCGGGGAGGAGGGGCAGGGACAGCCCCAGCATTTT; v_call: TRBV2; clone_size: -; d_call: -; j_call: TRBJ1-5
cdr3_aa: CASSLLAHTDTQYF; cdr3_nt: TGTGCCAGCAGCTTACTAGCCCACACAGATACGCAGTATTTT; v_call: TRBV7-2; clone_size: once; d_call: -; j_call: TRBJ2-3
cdr3_aa: CASSLSGARAATEAFF; cdr3_nt: TGCGCCAGCAGCCTAAGTGGGGCCAGAGCGGCCACTGAAGCTTTCTTT; v_call: TRBV4-3; clone_size: -; d_call: -; j_call: TRBJ1-1
cdr3_aa: CASSYSTGRHEQYF; cdr3_nt: TGTGCCAGCAGCTACTCGACAGGGAGGCACGAGCAGTACTTC; v_call: TRBV7-9; clone_size: few; d_call: -; j_call: TRBJ2-7
cdr3_aa: CAWRLAGSYNEQFF; cdr3_nt: TGTGCCTGGAGACTAGCGGGCTCCTACAATGAGCAGTTCTTC; v_call: TRBV30; clone_size: -; d_call: TRBD2; j_call: TRBJ2-1
cdr3_aa: CASSPSRWDLGEQYF; cdr3_nt: TGTGCCAGCAGTCCTTCCCGATGGGACCTCGGCGAGCAGTACTTC; v_call: TRBV28; clone_size: -; d_call: -; j_call: TRBJ2-7
cdr3_aa: CASSFRLAGVDEQYF; cdr3_nt: TGCGCCAGCAGCTTTCGACTAGCGGGAGTGGACGAGCAGTACTTC; v_call: TRBV5-1; clone_size: -; d_call: TRBD2; j_call: TRBJ2-7
cdr3_aa: CAWSQSTGNQPQHF; cdr3_nt: TGTGCCTGGAGTCAATCAACGGGGAATCAGCCCCAGCATTTT; v_call: TRBV30; clone_size: once; d_call: -; j_call: TRBJ1-5
cdr3_aa: CASSIGRLVSDTQYF; cdr3_nt: TGTGCCAGTAGTATAGGCAGACTAGTATCAGATACGCAGTATTTT; v_call: TRBV19; clone_size: -; d_call: -; j_call: TRBJ2-3
cdr3_aa: CASSYTLNVNTEAFF; cdr3_nt: TGCGCCAGCAGCTACACCTTAAACGTGAACACTGAAGCTTTCTTT; v_call: TRBV5-1; clone_size: -; d_call: -; j_call: TRBJ1-1
cdr3_aa: CASSIEQAYEQYF; cdr3_nt: TGTGCCAGTAGTATTGAGCAGGCCTACGAGCAGTACTTC; v_call: TRBV19; clone_size: once; d_call: -; j_call: TRBJ2-7
cdr3_aa: CAWKGGSDTQYF; cdr3_nt: TGTGCCTGGAAGGGGGGGTCAGATACGCAGTATTTT; v_call: TRBV30; clone_size: -; d_call: -; j_call: TRBJ2-3
cdr3_aa: CASSASLYPAGGAHYEQYF; cdr3_nt: TGTGCCAGCAGCGCCTCCCTATACCCGGCGGGGGGGGCCCACTACGAGCAGTACTTC; v_call: TRBV5-6; clone_size: -; d_call: TRBD2; j_call: TRBJ2-7
cdr3_aa: CASSLEYSYEQYF; cdr3_nt: TGTGCCAGCAGCTTGGAATACTCCTACGAGCAGTACTTC; v_call: TRBV7-6; clone_size: few; d_call: -; j_call: TRBJ2-7
cdr3_aa: CASTLVLGGRGYGYTF; cdr3_nt: TGCGCCAGCACCCTAGTCCTGGGGGGGCGAGGCTATGGCTACACCTTC; v_call: TRBV4-1; clone_size: -; d_call: -; j_call: TRBJ1-2
cdr3_aa: CASSHGQGVDEQFF; cdr3_nt: TGTGCCAGCAGCCATGGACAGGGGGTCGATGAGCAGTTCTTC; v_call: TRBV9; clone_size: -; d_call: TRBD1; j_call: TRBJ2-1
cdr3_aa: CASSSTDLEQYF; cdr3_nt: TGTGCCAGCAGTAGTACCGATTTGGAGCAGTACTTC; v_call: TRBV6-5; clone_size: -; d_call: -; j_call: TRBJ2-7
cdr3_aa: CASRGATEAFF; cdr3_nt: TGTGCCAGCAGAGGAGCGACAGAAGCTTTCTTT; v_call: TRBV7-9; clone_size: few; d_call: -; j_call: TRBJ1-1
cdr3_aa: CATSKSTGGIYGYTF; cdr3_nt: TGTGCCACCAGCAAATCGACAGGCGGCATATATGGCTACACCTTC; v_call: TRBV24-1; clone_size: -; d_call: -; j_call: TRBJ1-2
cdr3_aa: CAISGGLQETQYF; cdr3_nt: TGTGCCATCAGTGGAGGGCTCCAAGAGACCCAGTACTTC; v_call: TRBV10-3; clone_size: -; d_call: -; j_call: TRBJ2-5
cdr3_aa: CASSPLGGNTEAFF; cdr3_nt: TGTGCCAGCTCACCATTAGGGGGGAATACTGAAGCTTTCTTT; v_call: TRBV18; clone_size: -; d_call: -; j_call: TRBJ1-1
cdr3_aa: CSASGGVAYEQYF; cdr3_nt: TGCAGTGCTAGTGGGGGGGTGGCCTACGAGCAGTACTTC; v_call: TRBV20-1; clone_size: -; d_call: TRBD2; j_call: TRBJ2-7
cdr3_aa: CASRLGGRFYEQYF; cdr3_nt: TGTGCCAGCAGACTCGGGGGCCGGTTCTACGAGCAGTACTTC; v_call: TRBV3-1/TRBV3-2; clone_size: -; d_call: -; j_call: TRBJ2-7
cdr3_aa: CASSSGTSLSDTQYF; cdr3_nt: TGCGCCAGCAGTTCCGGGACTAGCCTCTCAGATACGCAGTATTTT; v_call: TRBV5-1; clone_size: -; d_call: TRBD2; j_call: TRBJ2-3
cdr3_aa: CASSLARGSSYNEQFF; cdr3_nt: TGTGCCAGCAGCTTAGCGCGAGGGAGCTCCTACAATGAGCAGTTCTTC; v_call: TRBV13; clone_size: -; d_call: -; j_call: TRBJ2-1
cdr3_aa: CASSLGPATNEKLFF; cdr3_nt: TGTGCCAGCAGCCTTGGCCCTGCAACTAATGAAAAACTGTTTTTT; v_call: TRBV27; clone_size: -; d_call: -; j_call: TRBJ1-4
cdr3_aa: CASSLVGRRNGYTF; cdr3_nt: TGTGCCAGCAGCTTAGTGGGCAGGCGGAATGGCTACACCTTC; v_call: TRBV7-2; clone_size: -; d_call: -; j_call: TRBJ1-2
cdr3_aa: CASSYSRTSGSYNEQFF; cdr3_nt: TGTGCCAGCAGTTACTCGAGGACTAGCGGATCCTACAATGAGCAGTTCTTC; v_call: TRBV6-2/TRBV6-3; clone_size: -; d_call: TRBD2; j_call: TRBJ2-1
cdr3_aa: CASEANRAHFF; cdr3_nt: TGTGCCAGCGAAGCCAACAGGGCGCATTTCTTT; v_call: TRBV6-5; clone_size: -; d_call: -; j_call: TRBJ1-1
cdr3_aa: CASSQTSFPDTQYF; cdr3_nt: TGTGCCAGCAGCCAGACTAGTTTCCCAGATACGCAGTATTTT; v_call: TRBV11-2; clone_size: -; d_call: -; j_call: TRBJ2-3
cdr3_aa: CASDRGTGELFF; cdr3_nt: TGTGCCAGCGACCGGGGGACCGGGGAGCTGTTTTTT; v_call: TRBV3-1/TRBV3-2; clone_size: -; d_call: -; j_call: TRBJ2-2
cdr3_aa: CASSSRPSGGTNEQFF; cdr3_nt: TGTGCCAGCAGCTCCCGACCTAGCGGGGGGACCAATGAGCAGTTCTTC; v_call: TRBV7-6; clone_size: -; d_call: TRBD2; j_call: TRBJ2-1
cdr3_aa: CASRRDRGPTEAFF; cdr3_nt: TGTGCCAGCAGGCGGGACAGGGGGCCCACTGAAGCTTTCTTT; v_call: TRBV28; clone_size: -; d_call: TRBD1; j_call: TRBJ1-1
cdr3_aa: CASSPAGGYGELFF; cdr3_nt: TGTGCCAGCAGCCCAGCGGGGGGGTACGGGGAGCTGTTTTTT; v_call: TRBV3-1/TRBV3-2; clone_size: -; d_call: TRBD2; j_call: TRBJ2-2
cdr3_aa: CASSYGLAGNTGELFF; cdr3_nt: TGTGCCAGCAGTTACGGACTAGCGGGGAACACCGGGGAGCTGTTTTTT; v_call: TRBV6-5; clone_size: -; d_call: TRBD2; j_call: TRBJ2-2
cdr3_aa: CASSPPFGFEQYF; cdr3_nt: TGTGCCAGCAGTCCCCCTTTCGGGTTCGAGCAGTACTTC; v_call: TRBV2; clone_size: few; d_call: -; j_call: TRBJ2-7
cdr3_aa: CASSRDREKETQYF; cdr3_nt: TGTGCCAGCTCACGGGACAGGGAAAAAGAGACCCAGTACTTC; v_call: TRBV18; clone_size: -; d_call: TRBD1; j_call: TRBJ2-5
cdr3_aa: CASSNPSGSSYEQYF; cdr3_nt: TGTGCCAGCAGTAACCCTAGCGGGAGCTCCTACGAGCAGTACTTC; v_call: TRBV6-6; clone_size: -; d_call: TRBD2; j_call: TRBJ2-7
cdr3_aa: CSDSLMNTEAFF; cdr3_nt: TGCAGCGACAGCCTAATGAACACTGAAGCTTTCTTT; v_call: TRBV29-1; clone_size: -; d_call: -; j_call: TRBJ1-1
cdr3_aa: CASSGRDRPYGYTF; cdr3_nt: TGTGCCAGCAGCGGCCGGGACAGGCCCTATGGCTACACCTTC; v_call: TRBV7-9; clone_size: few; d_call: TRBD1; j_call: TRBJ1-2
cdr3_aa: CASSQGLAGPETQYF; cdr3_nt: TGCGCCAGCAGCCAAGGACTAGCGGGCCCGGAGACCCAGTACTTC; v_call: TRBV5-1; clone_size: -; d_call: TRBD2; j_call: TRBJ2-5
cdr3_aa: CASSLEGVNEAFF; cdr3_nt: TGTGCCAGCAGTTTAGAGGGAGTGAACGAAGCTTTCTTT; v_call: TRBV28; clone_size: -; d_call: -; j_call: TRBJ1-1
cdr3_aa: CASSLRTGASYEQYF; cdr3_nt: TGTGCCAGCAGCTTGCGGACAGGGGCGTCCTACGAGCAGTACTTC; v_call: TRBV7-9; clone_size: once; d_call: TRBD1; j_call: TRBJ2-7
cdr3_aa: CASSSYLRAGKNTEAFF; cdr3_nt: TGTGCCAGCAGTTCTTACCTTAGGGCAGGGAAAAACACTGAAGCTTTCTTT; v_call: TRBV27; clone_size: few; d_call: -; j_call: TRBJ1-1
cdr3_aa: CASSFFMDEQFF; cdr3_nt: TGTGCCAGCAGTTTTTTTATGGATGAGCAGTTCTTC; v_call: TRBV12-3/TRBV12-4; clone_size: -; d_call: -; j_call: TRBJ2-1
cdr3_aa: CASSRQEERPLHF; cdr3_nt: TGTGCCAGTAGTCGTCAGGAGGAGCGACCCCTCCACTTT; v_call: TRBV19; clone_size: -; d_call: -; j_call: TRBJ1-6
cdr3_aa: CASSELGVNTEAFF; cdr3_nt: TGTGCCAGCAGTGAATTGGGCGTTAACACTGAAGCTTTCTTT; v_call: TRBV2; clone_size: once; d_call: -; j_call: TRBJ1-1
cdr3_aa: CATSSGTGYEQYF; cdr3_nt: TGTGCCACCAGCAGTGGGACAGGCTACGAGCAGTACTTC; v_call: TRBV15; clone_size: -; d_call: TRBD1; j_call: TRBJ2-7
cdr3_aa: CASSVDSNNSPLHF; cdr3_nt: TGTGCCAGCAGCGTGGACAGTAATAATTCACCCCTCCACTTT; v_call: TRBV9; clone_size: -; d_call: -; j_call: TRBJ1-6
cdr3_aa: CASSPRQGPGNTIYF; cdr3_nt: TGTGCCAGCAGCCCCAGACAGGGACCTGGAAACACCATATATTTT; v_call: TRBV7-8; clone_size: -; d_call: TRBD1; j_call: TRBJ1-3
cdr3_aa: CASSYFPGRTLNTEAFF; cdr3_nt: TGTGCCAGCAGTTACTTCCCTGGACGGACCCTGAACACTGAAGCTTTCTTT; v_call: TRBV6-2/TRBV6-3; clone_size: -; d_call: -; j_call: TRBJ1-1
cdr3_aa: CASSRGAGYGYTF; cdr3_nt: TGTGCCAGCTCGCGGGGGGCTGGCTATGGCTACACCTTC; v_call: TRBV18; clone_size: -; d_call: -; j_call: TRBJ1-2
cdr3_aa: CASSSQTGEFSYGYTF; cdr3_nt: TGTGCCAGCAGCTCCCAAACAGGGGAATTTAGCTATGGCTACACCTTC; v_call: TRBV7-8; clone_size: -; d_call: TRBD1; j_call: TRBJ1-2
cdr3_aa: CASTPQGGGSRKEAFF; cdr3_nt: TGTGCCAGTACCCCCCAAGGGGGGGGCTCGCGGAAAGAAGCTTTCTTT; v_call: TRBV19; clone_size: -; d_call: -; j_call: TRBJ1-1
cdr3_aa: CASSRDSLYGYTF; cdr3_nt: TGTGCCAGTAGCCGGGACAGCCTCTATGGCTACACCTTC; v_call: TRBV19; clone_size: few; d_call: TRBD1; j_call: TRBJ1-2
cdr3_aa: CASSRGQPTDTQYF; cdr3_nt: TGCGCCAGCAGCCGGGGACAGCCCACAGATACGCAGTATTTT; v_call: TRBV10-1; clone_size: -; d_call: TRBD1; j_call: TRBJ2-3
cdr3_aa: CASSYSRVGEQYF; cdr3_nt: TGTGCCAGCAGTTACTCCAGGGTGGGCGAGCAGTACTTC; v_call: TRBV6-5; clone_size: -; d_call: -; j_call: TRBJ2-7
cdr3_aa: CASSLGTGQETQYF; cdr3_nt: TGTGCCAGCAGCTTGGGGACAGGGCAAGAGACCCAGTACTTC; v_call: TRBV5-8; clone_size: -; d_call: TRBD1; j_call: TRBJ2-5